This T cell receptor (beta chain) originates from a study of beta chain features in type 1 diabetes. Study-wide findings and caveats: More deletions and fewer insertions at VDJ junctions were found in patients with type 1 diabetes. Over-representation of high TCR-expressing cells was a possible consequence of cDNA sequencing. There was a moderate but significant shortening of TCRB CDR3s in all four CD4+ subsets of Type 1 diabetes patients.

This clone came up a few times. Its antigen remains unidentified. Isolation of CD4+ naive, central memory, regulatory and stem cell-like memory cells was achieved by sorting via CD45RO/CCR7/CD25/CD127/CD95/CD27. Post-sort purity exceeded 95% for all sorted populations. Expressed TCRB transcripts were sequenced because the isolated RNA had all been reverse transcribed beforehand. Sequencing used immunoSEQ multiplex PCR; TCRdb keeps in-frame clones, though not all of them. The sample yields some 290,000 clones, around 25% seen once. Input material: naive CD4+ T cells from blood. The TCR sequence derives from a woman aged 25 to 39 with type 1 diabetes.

CDR3 sequence reads: CASSRLEGPYNEQFF. The CDR3 region has the DNA TGTGCCAGCAGTCGACTAGAGGGGCCGTACAATGAGCAGTTCTTC. This rearrangement joins TRBV11-3 to TRBJ2-1, with D possibly TRBD2 on 6 matching bases. In germline, CDR1 is SGHNT, CDR2 YENEEA. V was shortened by 6 bases and J by 4 bases, with 16 bases between the two germline ends. The CDR3 spans 15 residues.